The rows below give T cell receptor beta chains drawn from one sample of a study of identical twins. TCRdb passed the 5' RACE reads through MiXCR, listing each CDR3 protein once. This sample has 500,000 to 700,000 distinct CDR3 sequences, with roughly 7.2% found just once. These records were also assigned to another study, of yellow fever vaccine responses in identical twins.

Sequences were obtained from PBMCs. The receptor source for this set is a woman between 18 and 29 years old in good health. Both conserved end residues are part of each CDR3. A D gene is named only where the DNA matches it firmly. Size is omitted from some rows. Given values are once, few, many or a class for expanded clones.

>TRBD1|TRBV9|TRBJ1-4|NA
TGTGCCAGCAGCGCGAAGACAGGGCGTAATGAAAAACTGTTTTTT
CASSAKTGRNEKLFF
>NA|TRBV6-6|TRBJ1-1|NA
TGTGCCAGCATATTCCCCGGGAACACTGAAGCTTTCTTT
CASIFPGNTEAFF
>NA|TRBV7-9|TRBJ2-5|NA
TGTGCCAGCAGTTACAGGGATTTCCAAGAGACCCAGTACTTC
CASSYRDFQETQYF
>NA|TRBV6-1|TRBJ2-1|few
TGTGCCAGCAGTGAACAGGGGGGAACCTACAATGAGCAGTTCTTC
CASSEQGGTYNEQFF
>TRBD2|TRBV6-1|TRBJ2-2|NA
TGTGCCAGCAGTGACGTGGGACTAGCGGTGAACACCGGGGAGCTGTTTTTT
CASSDVGLAVNTGELFF
>TRBD1|TRBV6-1|TRBJ1-3|few
TGTGCCAGCAGTCCCGGGACAGCTGCTGGAAACACCATATATTTT
CASSPGTAAGNTIYF
>NA|TRBV20-1|TRBJ2-1|NA
TGCAGTGCTAGAGATTGGCTAGTCCAGAACAATGAGCAGTTCTTC
CSARDWLVQNNEQFF
>NA|TRBV19|TRBJ2-3|NA
TGTGCCAGTAGTAGCGTGACAGCCGATGGAGGAGCGCAGTATTTT
CASSSVTADGGAQYF
>TRBD1|TRBV15|TRBJ2-2|many
TGTGCCACCAGCAGCAGACAGGGGGCGAACACCGGGGAGCTGTTTTTT
CATSSRQGANTGELFF
>TRBD1|TRBV10-3|TRBJ2-3|NA
TGTGCCATCAGTACCGGGACAGTCACAGATACGCAGTATTTT
CAISTGTVTDTQYF
>TRBD1|TRBV29-1|TRBJ2-3|many
TGCAGCTTACTTCGATGGACAGGGGAGGATACGCAGTATTTT
CSLLRWTGEDTQYF
>NA|TRBV4-1|TRBJ2-7|few
TGCGCCAGCAGCCAAGCTGCTCGCGGATCCTACGAGCAGTACTTC
CASSQAARGSYEQYF
>NA|TRBV9|TRBJ1-2|NA
TGTGCCAGCAGCCCCCCAGGATCAGACTATGGCTACACCTTC
CASSPPGSDYGYTF
>NA|TRBV6-1|TRBJ2-5|few
TGTGCCAGCAGTGAAGCGCTAACAGTGGAAGAGACCCAGTACTTC
CASSEALTVEETQYF
>NA|TRBV5-1|TRBJ2-1|NA
TGCGCCAGCAGGTTTTCGGGGGAAAGCTCCTACAATGAGCAGTTCTTC
CASRFSGESSYNEQFF
>TRBD2|TRBV4-2|TRBJ2-1|few
TGTGCCAGCAGCGGTACCGGGGGTGGTAGCGGGAGAATCCCTGGTGGGAATGAGCAGTTCTTC
CASSGTGGGSGRIPGGNEQFF
>NA|TRBV5-1|TRBJ1-4|many
TGCGCCAGCAGCTTCACGGGGATTGGCGAAAAACTGTTTTTT
CASSFTGIGEKLFF
>TRBD2|TRBV6-5|TRBJ2-1|NA
TGTGCCAGCAGTGATGCGACTCTAGCGGGGGTTTTCGATGAGCAGTTCTTC
CASSDATLAGVFDEQFF
>TRBD2|TRBV27|TRBJ2-7|many
TGTGCCAGCAGTCCATCCCCCGGGACTAGCTCCTACGAGCAGTACTTC
CASSPSPGTSSYEQYF
>TRBD2|TRBV28|TRBJ2-1|NA
TGTGCCAGCAGGACTAGCGAGGGCAATGAGCAGTTCTTC
CASRTSEGNEQFF
>NA|TRBV7-2|TRBJ2-5|NA
TGTGCCAGCAGCCCCTGGGATAGGCGGCCCCAAGAGACCCAGTACTTC
CASSPWDRRPQETQYF
>NA|TRBV12-3/TRBV12-4|TRBJ2-1|NA
TGTGCCAGCAGCCCGGGGAGCCGTGGTGAGCAGTTCTTC
CASSPGSRGEQFF
>NA|TRBV9|TRBJ2-5|NA
TGTGCCAGCAGCGCCTCCGGGACCACTCAAGAGACCCAGTACTTC
CASSASGTTQETQYF
>TRBD2|TRBV29-1|TRBJ2-4|few
TGCAGCGTTGGCCGAGCGGGGTCCAAAAACATTCAGTACTTC
CSVGRAGSKNIQYF
>TRBD2|TRBV3-1|TRBJ2-1|few
TGTGCCAGCATCGAGCGGGGGAACAATGAGCAGTTCTTC
CASIERGNNEQFF
>NA|TRBV9|TRBJ2-2|many
TGTGCCAGCAGCGTAGTTAGCGGGAACACCGGGGAGCTGTTTTTT
CASSVVSGNTGELFF